Following are 3 T cell receptor beta chains from one sample sequenced in a study of blood T cell repertoires in COVID-19. The method was immunoSEQ multiplex PCR; TCRdb's version includes in-frame clones alone and lacks a portion of them. The sample has 410,000 or so clones, 89% seen once. Sequencing was done on a sample of peripheral blood. These receptors all stem from a middle-aged woman with COVID-19, enrolled during active disease.

This chain joins TRBV3-1 (or the pseudogene TRBV3-2) and TRBJ1-2; a weak D match, TRBD1 (5 bases). CDR3 length: 16 amino acids. The germline gives CDR1 LGHDT, CDR2 YNNKEL (reference sequence). V lost 0 bases and J lost 6, with 17 bases in between. CDR3: CASSQEGKGQKDGYTF. The DNA of the CDR3 is TGTGCCAGCAGCCAAGAGGGTAAAGGACAAAAAGATGGCTACACCTTC.

This clone was counted a single time. V usage is TRBV6-2 or TRBV6-3 and J usage is TRBJ1-4, with 10 bases matching TRBD1. CDR1 MNHEY and CDR2 SVGEGT come from the germline V gene. CDR3 length: 17 amino acids. With V trimmed by 4 bases and J by 8 bases, 13 bases remained unmatched. In nucleotides, the CDR3 is TGTGCCAGCAGTTTTCGACAGGGGGCAGTACGGCGGGAAAAACTGTTTTTT. Its translation: CASSFRQGAVRREKLFF.

The chain links TRBV6-6 to TRBJ2-7, with 8 bases fitting TRBD2. V lost 6 bases, J lost 3 bases, and 13 bases stayed unmatched. CDR3 length: 16 amino acids. CDR1 is MNHNY, CDR2 SVGAGI, per germline (reference sequence). The CDR3 loop is CASSPSRGGKHYEQYF. The CDR3 coding sequence is TGTGCCAGCAGCCCGTCCCGGGGGGGCAAACACTACGAGCAGTACTTC.